This passage covers 10 T cell receptor beta chains from one sample sequenced in a study of Ad26.COV2.S vaccination and SARS-CoV-2 variants. The treatment denotes: some 20 received Ad26.COV2.S at low or high dose, single or two shots; about 5 received placebo; per-sample allocation not given. Following the first vaccine or placebo injection, samples were taken on day 63. Sequencing used immunoSEQ multiplex PCR; TCRdb keeps in-frame clones, though not all of them. The sample holds some 330,000 clones; roughly 90% are singletons and the top ten take approximately 5.8%. The sequencing here drew on peripheral blood, taken in a trial of Ad26.COV2.S vaccine versus placebo. The receptor set was obtained from a person aged 18-65 years who received the Ad26.COV2.S COVID-19 vaccine or a placebo.

The chain is built from TRBV7-9 and TRBJ2-7; 8 positions agree with TRBD1. Germline-derived CDR1 and CDR2 are SEHNR and FQNEAQ (reference sequence). The CDR3 runs 15 residues. V shed 5 bases, J shed 5 bases, and the junction held 11 bases outside the gene matches. The CDR3 sequence: CASSPDGQGFDEQYF. The DNA for the CDR3 is TGTGCCAGCAGCCCGGACGGACAGGGCTTCGACGAGCAGTACTTC.

CDR3 in DNA: TGTGCCAGCAGCTTAAGGACAGGGGAGAGGTATGGCTACACCTTC. As protein: CASSLRTGERYGYTF. The rearrangement joins TRBV7-2 to TRBJ1-2; 9 bases align to TRBD1. Unmatched junction bases numbered 6, after V lost 2 bases and J lost 5 bases. The CDR3 extends over 15 amino acids. Germline loops: CDR1 SGHTA, CDR2 FQGNSA.

The chain is built from TRBV7-9 and TRBJ1-1, with a weak D call TRBD1 (5 bases). Trimming took 11 bases from V and 6 from J, leaving 10 bases between them. From germline, CDR1 is SEHNR and CDR2 FQNEAQ (reference sequence). The CDR3 contains 10 residues. CDR3 residues: CAAGGSEAFF. In nucleotides, the CDR3 is TGTGCCGCTGGGGGTTCTGAAGCTTTCTTT.

The rearrangement uses TRBV6-5 and TRBJ1-2, with TRBD1 as a possible D gene (6 bases). Per germline, CDR1 MNHEY and CDR2 SVGAGI. CDR3 length: 13 amino acids. Trimming pared 5 bases from V and 2 bases from J, leaving 9 bases between. The CDR3 nucleotides are TGTGCCAGCAGTCTTCAGGGGAACTATGGCTACACCTTC. Amino acid sequence: CASSLQGNYGYTF.

This chain links TRBV20-1 with TRBJ2-4; no clear D gene. This CDR3 contains 10 residues. The germline CDR1 and CDR2 sequences are DFQATT and SNEGSKA (reference sequence). Trimming took 3 bases from V and 8 from J, leaving 5 bases between them. The CDR3 DNA is TGCAGTGCTAGTAGGGACATTCAGTACTTC. This gives the protein CSASRDIQYF.

This clone was observed once. The chain uses TRBV6-6 and TRBJ2-1; possibly TRBD1 or TRBD2 for D (7 bases each). V was shortened by 7 bases and J by 4 bases, with 11 bases between the two germline ends. Germline V gene lookup returns CDR1 MNHNY and CDR2 SVGAGI (reference sequence). The CDR3 contains 13 residues. The CDR3 bases are TGTGCCAGCACCAGGGGGGGATACAATGAGCAGTTCTTC. It encodes CASTRGGYNEQFF.

The chain joins TRBV6-2 or TRBV6-3 to TRBJ1-1; tentative D call: TRBD1 (6 bases). This CDR3 spans 13 amino acids. Trimming left V 8 bases short and J 4 bases short, with 14 bases between. In germline, CDR1 is MNHEY, CDR2 SVGEGT. Written as DNA, the CDR3 is TGTGCCAGCGGTTTAGGGGGGGCCACTGAAGCTTTCTTT. Amino acid sequence: CASGLGGATEAFF.

The gene calls are TRBV7-2 and TRBJ1-1; D is unresolved. The CDR3 contains 13 residues. Trimming cost V 2 bases and J 1 base, with 5 bases left between them. CDR1 is SGHTA, CDR2 FQGNSA, per germline. CDR3 residues: CASSLLENTEAFF. As DNA, the CDR3 is TGTGCCAGCAGCTTATTGGAGAACACTGAAGCTTTCTTT.

The chain combines TRBV7-9 with TRBJ2-7; D not certain. Trimming took off 9 bases at V and 6 bases at J, with 9 bases between the two ends. The CDR3 contains 10 residues. Germline V CDR1 and CDR2: SEHNR, FQNEAQ (reference sequence). The CDR3 sequence is CARDLTEQYV. CDR3 DNA: TGTGCCAGGGACCTAACCGAGCAGTACGTC.

CDR3 sequence (DNA): TGTGCCAGCAGCCCAAGGGGCTCTGGAAACACCATATATTTT. Translated: CASSPRGSGNTIYF. This sequence joins TRBV11-2 and TRBJ1-3, with D possibly TRBD1 on 5 matching bases. This CDR3 is built from 14 residues. V dropped 5 bases and J dropped 0 bases, with 8 bases sitting between them. CDR1 and CDR2 from the germline V gene are SGHAT and FQNNGV.